The text below deals with one TCR beta chain. No antigen is known for it. No quality values exist for individual bases; no much larger clone is one base distant. High-throughput TCR beta sequencing profiled peripheral blood CD8+ and CD4+ T cells from healthy donors, Susac syndrome patients and multiple sclerosis patients. Healthy donors were included as age- and sex-matched controls. CD8+ TEMRA cells were enriched by FACS, while bulk CD8+ and CD4+ T cells were purified by magnetic negative isolation. Blood was collected in EDTA tubes and processed within 24 hours, with PBMCs isolated through density gradient centrifugation. PBMCs intended for TCR sequencing were frozen in liquid nitrogen and were later thawed in a 37 degrees C water bath. The sorted or isolated CD4+, CD8+ and CD8+ TEMRA cells had a purity of 90% or higher. V and J lose 0 bases and 7 bases, and a span of 17 bases separates them. The CDR3 runs 15 amino acids, cysteine and phenylalanine included. Only the CDR3 region is kept as DNA, spanning 45 bases read in frame from base 1. CDR1 and CDR2 are read off the germline V gene as SGDLS and YYNGEE.

RNA was extracted using the RNeasy kit, and roughly 0.5 to 1 microgram was reverse transcribed with random hexamers. The immunoSEQ multiplex PCR assay, covering 54 Vbeta and 13 Jbeta segments, was used to amplify TCR beta CDR3 regions. PCR amplification bias was corrected by using a synthetic template baseline for primer optimization and computational correction. In the authors' own workflow: Reads were assigned to V, D and J genes according to IMGT and analyzed in immunoSEQ Analyzer, with only productive sequences retained. Clonality was computed as one minus Shannon entropy normalized by log2 of the number of productive unique sequences. Public and private clones were assessed among the 100 most prevalent clones of each patient and control. Clones were defined as Susac-specific when absent from the healthy and MS cohorts, from about a thousand published viral clones and from other ImmuneACCESS disease sequences. Using fastp at Q25 and MiXCR, TCRdb reprocessed the public reads and kept productive beta chains. When rows share a CDR3 protein, they turn into one entry using the most common DNA and genes. The V and J calls were not made by the authors but by TCRdb's processing. For this sample there are approximately 120,000 distinct CDR3 sequences; roughly 97% appear just once. The top ten clones comprise around 0.1% of the sample.

The source of the sample is a study of CD8 T cells in Susac syndrome (dated 2019 in TCRdb). In terms of the full investigation: Whether CD8+ T cell activation and differentiation in Susac syndrome was antigen driven was tested using repertoire sequencing.

Broad study findings and their caveats: The number of individuals in the TCR sequencing and HLA analysis was acknowledged as relatively small.

This TCR was recovered from a human donor in good health. Specimen: CD4+ T cells from PBMCs. The chain uses TRBV9 and TRBJ2-7; the D gene cannot be resolved reliably. This receptor has the CDR3 CASSVDQDPGWEQYF. The nucleotide sequence is given as TGTGCCAGCAGCGTAGATCAGGACCCCGGGTGGGAGCAGTACTTC.